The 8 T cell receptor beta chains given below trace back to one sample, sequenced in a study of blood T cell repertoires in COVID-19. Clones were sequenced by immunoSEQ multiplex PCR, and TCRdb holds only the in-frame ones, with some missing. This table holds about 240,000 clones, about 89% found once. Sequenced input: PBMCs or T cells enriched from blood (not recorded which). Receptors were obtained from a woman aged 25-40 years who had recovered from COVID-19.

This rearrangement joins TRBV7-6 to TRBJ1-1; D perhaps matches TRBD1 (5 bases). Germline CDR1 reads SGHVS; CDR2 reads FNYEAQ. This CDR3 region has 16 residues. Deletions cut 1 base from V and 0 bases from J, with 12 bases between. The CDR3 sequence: CASSLEWGQMNTEAFF. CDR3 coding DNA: TGTGCCAGCAGCTTAGAATGGGGCCAAATGAACACTGAAGCTTTCTTT.

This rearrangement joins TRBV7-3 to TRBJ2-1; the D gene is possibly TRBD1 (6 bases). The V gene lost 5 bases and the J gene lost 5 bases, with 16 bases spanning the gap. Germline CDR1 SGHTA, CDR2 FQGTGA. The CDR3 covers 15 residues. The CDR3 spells CASSQQQGSHNEQFF. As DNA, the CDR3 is TGTGCCAGCAGCCAACAACAGGGAAGCCACAATGAGCAGTTCTTC.

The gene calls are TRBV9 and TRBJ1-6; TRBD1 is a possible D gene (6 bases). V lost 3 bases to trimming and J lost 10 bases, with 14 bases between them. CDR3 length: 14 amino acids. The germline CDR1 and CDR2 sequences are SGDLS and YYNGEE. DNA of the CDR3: TGTGCCAGCAGCGGGCAGGGGAGAGGATCACCCCTCCACTTT. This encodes CASSGQGRGSPLHF.

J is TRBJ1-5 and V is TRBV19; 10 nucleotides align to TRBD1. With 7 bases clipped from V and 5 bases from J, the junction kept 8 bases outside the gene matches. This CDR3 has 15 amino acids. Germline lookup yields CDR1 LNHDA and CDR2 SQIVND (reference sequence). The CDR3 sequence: CASKPRTGGDQPQHF. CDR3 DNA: TGTGCCAGTAAGCCACGGACAGGGGGAGATCAGCCCCAGCATTTT. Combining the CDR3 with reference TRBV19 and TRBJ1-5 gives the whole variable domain DGGITQSPKYLFRKEGQNVTLSCEQNLNHDAMYWYRQDPGQGLRLIYYSQIVNDFQKGDIAEGYSVSREKKESFPLTVTSAQKNPTAFYLCASKPRTGGDQPQHFGDGTRLSIL.

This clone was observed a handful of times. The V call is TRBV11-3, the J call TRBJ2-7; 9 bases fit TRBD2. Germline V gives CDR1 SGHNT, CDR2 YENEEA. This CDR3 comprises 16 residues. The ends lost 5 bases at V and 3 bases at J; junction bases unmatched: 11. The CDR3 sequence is CASSLRTSDAYYEQYF. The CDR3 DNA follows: TGTGCCAGCAGCCTACGGACTAGCGACGCTTACTACGAGCAGTACTTC. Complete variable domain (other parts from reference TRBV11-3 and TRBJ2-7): EAGVVQSPRYKIIEKKQPVAFWCNPISGHNTLYWYLQNLGQGPELLIRYENEEAVDDSQLPKDRFSAERLKGVDSTLKIQPAELGDSAVYLCASSLRTSDAYYEQYFGPGTRLTVT.

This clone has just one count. The CDR3 reads CASLSEYNEQFF. For the CDR3, the DNA is TGTGCCAGCCTTTCGGAGTACAATGAGCAGTTCTTC. The chain employs TRBV28 and TRBJ2-1; D gene uncertain. V was clipped by 8 bases and J by 4 bases, with 9 bases between them. Germline CDR1 is MDHEN and CDR2 is SYDVKM. The CDR3 runs 12 residues.

CDR3 bases: TGTGCCAGCAGCGTGCGACTAGCGGGAGGGTCGGATACGCAGTATTTT. Encoded protein: CASSVRLAGGSDTQYF. This chain joins TRBV11-2 and TRBJ2-3; 14 nucleotides align to TRBD2. The CDR3 is 16 residues long. CDR1 and CDR2 from the germline V gene are SGHAT and FQNNGV. Trimming removed 5 bases from V and 6 bases from J; junction bases left unmatched: 7.

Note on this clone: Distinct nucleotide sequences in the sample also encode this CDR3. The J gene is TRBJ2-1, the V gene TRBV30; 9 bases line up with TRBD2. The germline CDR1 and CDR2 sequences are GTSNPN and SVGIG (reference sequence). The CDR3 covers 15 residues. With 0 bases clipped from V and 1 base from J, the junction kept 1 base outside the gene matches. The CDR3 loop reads CAWSVLAGSYNEQFF. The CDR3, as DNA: TGTGCCTGGAGTGTTCTAGCGGGATCCTACAATGAGCAGTTCTTC.